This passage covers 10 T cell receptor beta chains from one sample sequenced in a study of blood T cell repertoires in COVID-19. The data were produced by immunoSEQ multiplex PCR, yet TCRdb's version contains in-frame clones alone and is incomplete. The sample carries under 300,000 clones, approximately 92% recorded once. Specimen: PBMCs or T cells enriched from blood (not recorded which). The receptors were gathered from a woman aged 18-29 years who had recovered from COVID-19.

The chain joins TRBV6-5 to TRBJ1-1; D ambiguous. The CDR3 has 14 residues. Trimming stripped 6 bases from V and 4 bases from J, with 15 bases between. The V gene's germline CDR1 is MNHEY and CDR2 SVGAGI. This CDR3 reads CASSAILTRTEAFF. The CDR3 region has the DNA TGTGCCAGCAGCGCTATATTGACACGCACTGAAGCTTTCTTT.

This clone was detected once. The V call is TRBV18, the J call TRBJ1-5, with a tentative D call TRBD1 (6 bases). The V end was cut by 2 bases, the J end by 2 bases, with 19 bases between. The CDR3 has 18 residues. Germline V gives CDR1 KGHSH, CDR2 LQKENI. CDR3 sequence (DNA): TGTGCCAGCTCACCAGTCTGGACAGCCGGTATGGGCAATCAGCCCCAGCATTTT. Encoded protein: CASSPVWTAGMGNQPQHF. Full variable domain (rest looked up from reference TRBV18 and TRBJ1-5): NAGVMQNPRHLVRRRGQEARLRCSPMKGHSHVYWYRQLPEEGLKFMVYLQKENIIDESGMPKERFSAEFPKEGPSILRIQQVVRGDSAAYFCASSPVWTAGMGNQPQHFGDGTRLSIL.

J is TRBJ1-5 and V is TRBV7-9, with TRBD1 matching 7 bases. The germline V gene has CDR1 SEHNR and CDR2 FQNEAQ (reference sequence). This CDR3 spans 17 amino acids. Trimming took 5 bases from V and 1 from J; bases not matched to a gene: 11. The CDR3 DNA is TGTGCCAGCAGCCAAGAATTGACAGGGCTGAGCAATCAGCCCCAGCATTTT. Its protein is CASSQELTGLSNQPQHF.

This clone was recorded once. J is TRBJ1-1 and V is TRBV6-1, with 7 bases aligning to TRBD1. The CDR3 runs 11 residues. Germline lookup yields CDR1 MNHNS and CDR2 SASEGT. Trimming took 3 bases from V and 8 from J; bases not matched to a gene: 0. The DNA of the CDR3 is TGTGCCAGCAGTGAGGACAGGGAAGCTTTCTTT. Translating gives CASSEDREAFF.

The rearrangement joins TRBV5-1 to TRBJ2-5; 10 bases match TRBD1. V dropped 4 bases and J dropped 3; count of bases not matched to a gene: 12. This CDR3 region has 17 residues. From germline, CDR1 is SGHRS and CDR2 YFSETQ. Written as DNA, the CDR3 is TGCGCCAGCAGCCCCGGGACAGGGGTCGAATTAAAAGAGACCCAGTACTTC. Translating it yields CASSPGTGVELKETQYF.

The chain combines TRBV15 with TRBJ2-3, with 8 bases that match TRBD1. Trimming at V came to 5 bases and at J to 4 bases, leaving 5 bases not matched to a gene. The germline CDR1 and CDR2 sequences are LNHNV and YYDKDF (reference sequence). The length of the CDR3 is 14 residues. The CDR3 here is CATSGTGTPDTQYF. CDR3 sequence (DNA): TGTGCCACCAGCGGGACAGGAACCCCAGATACGCAGTATTTT. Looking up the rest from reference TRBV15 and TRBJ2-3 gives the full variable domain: DAMVIQNPRYQVTQFGKPVTLSCSQTLNHNVMYWYQQKSSQAPKLLFHYYDKDFNNEADTPDNFQSRRPNTSFCFLDIRSPGLGDTAMYLCATSGTGTPDTQYFGPGTRLTVL.

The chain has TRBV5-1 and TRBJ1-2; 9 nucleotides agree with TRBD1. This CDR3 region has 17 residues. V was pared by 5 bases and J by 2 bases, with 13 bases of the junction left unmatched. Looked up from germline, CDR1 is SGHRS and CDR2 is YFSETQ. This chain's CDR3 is CASRQPTPDRGNYGYTF. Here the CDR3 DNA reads TGCGCCAGCAGACAGCCCACTCCGGACAGGGGCAACTATGGCTACACCTTC.

The CDR3 sequence: CASRAGVKNIQYF. The CDR3 region has the DNA TGTGCCAGCAGGGCGGGGGTCAAAAACATTCAGTACTTC. The chain employs TRBV12-3 or TRBV12-4 and TRBJ2-4, with TRBD2 matching over 7 bases. The length of the CDR3 is 13 residues. V gave up 6 bases and J gave up 3 bases; unmatched junction bases: 2.

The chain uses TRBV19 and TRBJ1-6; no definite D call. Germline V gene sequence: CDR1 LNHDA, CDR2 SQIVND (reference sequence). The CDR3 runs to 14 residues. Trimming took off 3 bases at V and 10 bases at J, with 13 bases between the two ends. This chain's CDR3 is CASSIRGLGSPLHF. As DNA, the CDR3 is TGTGCCAGTAGTATCAGAGGGCTGGGGTCACCCCTCCACTTT.

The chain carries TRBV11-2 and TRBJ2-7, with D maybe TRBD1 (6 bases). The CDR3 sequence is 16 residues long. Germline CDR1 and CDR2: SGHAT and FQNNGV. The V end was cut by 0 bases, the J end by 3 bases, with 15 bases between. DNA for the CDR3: TGTGCCAGCAGCTTAGAGGACAGACCTGCCCTCTACGAGCAGTACTTC. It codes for CASSLEDRPALYEQYF.